This T cell receptor beta chain derives from a study of T cells after yellow fever vaccination. In the study overall: SMART-Seq v4 Ultra Low Input prepared the low-cell-number fractions. Whole-study results and caveats: The booster response re-showed most primary clones: 96% CD4, more than 80% CD8. A limited proportion of clonotypes was detected within both the CD4 and CD8 compartments. Within FACS-sorted repertoires, abundant clonotypes contaminating from the bulk population could be present.

This clonotype occurred a few times. Its antigen remains unknown. TCRdb fed the 5' RACE reads into MiXCR, producing one record per CDR3 protein. The sample comprises about 400,000 distinct CDR3 sequences, under 14% of which are singletons, and 18% rests with the top ten. The CDR3 covers 15 residues. Trimming stripped 3 bases from V and 5 bases from J, with 14 bases between. Per germline, CDR1 SGHKS and CDR2 YYEKEE (reference sequence). This TCR was sampled from a man younger than 30 who received the YFV17D yellow fever vaccine. This chain connects TRBV5-5 to TRBJ2-2; D is undetermined. This sample comprised PBMCs, obtained on the day of the first yellow fever vaccination. Written as DNA, the CDR3 is TGTGCCAGCAGCTGGACCCCTAGTCCTACCGGGGAGCTGTTTTTT. Protein sequence: CASSWTPSPTGELFF.